These 20 T cell receptor beta chains share one sample of origin, sequenced in a study of CD8+ T cells in alopecia areata. After isolation, RNA underwent reverse transcription to generate cDNA as the sequencing template. The assay was immunoSEQ multiplex PCR, and TCRdb's table has in-frame clones only and misses some. The sample comprises 100,000 to 150,000 clones, approximately 49% of which are singletons, and approximately 18% rests with the top ten. This material consisted of CD8+ T cells sorted from blood, taken at week 0. The receptors derive from a human donor with alopecia areata.

This chain links TRBV27 with TRBJ2-7; 7 positions match TRBD1. Trimming took 7 bases from V and 5 from J; bases not matched to a gene: 2. The CDR3 runs to 11 residues. CDR1 is MNHEY, CDR2 SMNVEV, per germline (reference sequence). DNA for the CDR3: TGTGCCAGCACAACAGGGGACGAGCAGTACTTC. Amino acid sequence: CASTTGDEQYF.

This sequence joins TRBV5-1 and TRBJ2-3; D remains unclear. The CDR3 sequence is 15 residues long. Trimming cost V 0 bases and J 3 bases, with 11 bases left between them. Germline CDR1 reads SGHRS; CDR2 reads YFSETQ. This CDR3 is CASSLVGASTDTQYF. The DNA of the CDR3 is TGCGCCAGCAGCTTGGTAGGTGCCTCAACAGATACGCAGTATTTT.

The chain carries TRBV7-2 and TRBJ2-5, with 7 bases that match TRBD2. The CDR3 is 15 amino acids. The germline V gene has CDR1 SGHTA and CDR2 FQGNSA. Trimming cost V 5 bases and J 4 bases; bases outside gene matches: 10. The CDR3 DNA is TGTGCCAGCAGCCTCGTCAGACCTAGCGGAGAGACCCAGTACTTC. It translates to CASSLVRPSGETQYF.

The chain links TRBV27 to TRBJ2-1, with unresolved D. Germline V lookup: CDR1 MNHEY, CDR2 SMNVEV (reference sequence). The germline V and J ends were trimmed by 9 bases and 3 bases, with 15 bases remaining between them. The CDR3 length is 14 residues. The CDR3 here is CASTDQRLYNEQFF. CDR3 in DNA: TGTGCCAGTACTGATCAACGCCTCTACAATGAGCAGTTCTTC.

This clone was observed a handful of times. The rearrangement links TRBV6-5 to TRBJ2-7; no firm D call. This CDR3 contains 12 residues. V lost 7 bases to trimming and J lost 2 bases, with 9 bases between them. Germline loops: CDR1 MNHEY, CDR2 SVGAGI. CDR3 sequence (DNA): TGTGCCAGCACGGGCCGTACCTACGAGCAGTACTTC. This translates into CASTGRTYEQYF.

This clone turned up a few times. V gene TRBV19 combines with J gene TRBJ2-1; D may be TRBD2 (6 bases). This CDR3 region has 13 residues. Trimming cost V 5 bases and J 8 bases, with 13 bases left between them. Germline V gives CDR1 LNHDA, CDR2 SQIVND (reference sequence). The CDR3 DNA reads as TGTGCCAGTAGTTCCCTGGAGGGCGATGAGCAGTTCTTC. It translates to CASSSLEGDEQFF.

This clone was seen a few times. V is TRBV13 and J is TRBJ2-1; the D is unclear. Trimming removed 5 bases from V and 9 bases from J, with 20 bases in between. Germline CDR1 PRHDT, CDR2 FYEKMQ (reference sequence). The CDR3 spans 15 residues. The CDR3 region is CASSLGKIRVSEQFF. The CDR3 DNA is TGTGCCAGCAGCCTGGGGAAGATAAGAGTAAGTGAGCAGTTCTTC. The full variable domain, in which reference TRBV13 and TRBJ2-1 provide the parts outside the CDR3, is AAGVIQSPRHLIKEKRETATLKCYPIPRHDTVYWYQQGPGQDPQFLISFYEKMQSDKGSIPDRFSAQQFSDYHSELNMSSLELGDSALYFCASSLGKIRVSEQFFGPGTRLTVL.

In the case of this clone: The sample has other DNA sequences that encode this CDR3 too. CDR3 DNA: TGTGCCTGGAGTGTTGGAGGGAACACTGAAGCTTTCTTT. Translating it yields CAWSVGGNTEAFF. The chain is built from TRBV30 and TRBJ1-1; D is unclear. Germline lookup yields CDR1 GTSNPN and CDR2 SVGIG (reference sequence). The length of the CDR3 is 13 residues. V lost 0 bases and J 1 base, leaving 6 bases between the germline ends.

A single count supports this clone. The CDR3 nucleotides read TGTGCCAGCAGCTTAACAGGGGGCACCTACGAGCAGTACTTC. It is translated as CASSLTGGTYEQYF. The chain recombines TRBV5-4 with TRBJ2-7; 9 nucleotides match TRBD1. Germline V gene data show CDR1 as SGHNT and CDR2 as YYREEE (reference sequence). The V gene end was trimmed by 2 bases and the J gene end by 2 bases; junction bases not matched to a gene: 2. The CDR3 length is 14 residues.

This chain links TRBV6-5 with TRBJ2-7; 8 bases fit TRBD1. The CDR3 consists of 15 residues. Looked up from germline, CDR1 is MNHEY and CDR2 is SVGAGI. With V trimmed by 2 bases and J by 6 bases, 9 bases remained unmatched. This chain's CDR3 is CASSYPRGQGGEQYF. The CDR3 nucleotides are TGTGCCAGCAGTTACCCCAGGGGGCAGGGGGGCGAGCAGTACTTC.

The chain combines TRBV30 with TRBJ2-1; 8 nucleotides agree with TRBD1. This CDR3 region has 12 residues. CDR1 is GTSNPN, CDR2 SVGIG, per germline (reference sequence). J was trimmed by 15 bases and V by 0 bases; bases with no gene match: 7. The CDR3 sequence is CAWSVGTGGSFF. DNA for the CDR3: TGTGCCTGGAGTGTCGGTACAGGGGGTTCGTTCTTC.

This clone was counted a few times. J is TRBJ2-4 and V is TRBV7-9, with 8 bases fitting TRBD1. V lost 1 base and J lost 1; bases outside the gene matches: 12. CDR1 is SEHNR and CDR2 is FQNEAQ in the germline V gene (reference sequence). The CDR3 spans 19 residues. The CDR3 here is CASSLEAKGQAGAKNIQYF. The CDR3 DNA reads as TGTGCCAGCAGCTTAGAGGCCAAGGGACAGGCGGGGGCCAAAAACATTCAGTACTTC.

This clone was recorded a few times. V and J are TRBV27 and TRBJ1-6; D is possibly TRBD1 (5 bases). Germline assignment: CDR1 MNHEY and CDR2 SMNVEV (reference sequence). The germline V and J ends were trimmed by 2 bases and 6 bases, with 17 bases remaining between them. This CDR3 is built from 17 residues. This CDR3 is CASSLNSGMEGNSPLHF. The CDR3, as DNA: TGTGCCAGCAGTTTAAACTCAGGGATGGAGGGTAATTCACCCCTCCACTTT.

This clone was found a few times. The genes are TRBV6-5 and TRBJ2-2; 11 bases map to TRBD2. The V gene end was trimmed by 6 bases and the J gene end by 7 bases; junction bases not matched to a gene: 4. There are 14 residues in the CDR3. Germline V gives CDR1 MNHEY, CDR2 SVGAGI. The CDR3 DNA reads TGTGCCAGCAGCACTAGCGGGGGAGTCGGGGAGCTGTTTTTT. It yields the protein CASSTSGGVGELFF.

V usage is TRBV9 and J usage is TRBJ2-3; 14 positions match TRBD2. The CDR3 sequence is 18 residues long. The germline V gene has CDR1 SGDLS and CDR2 YYNGEE. The junction had 7 bases not matched to a gene; V was cut back by 4 bases and J by 0 bases. The CDR3 nucleotides are TGTGCCAGCAGCACTGGGACTAGCGGGGGAGCTAGCACAGATACGCAGTATTTT. Translated: CASSTGTSGGASTDTQYF.

The chain links TRBV7-9 to TRBJ1-5; D is perhaps TRBD1 (6 bases). V shed 4 bases and J shed 5 bases, with 12 bases lying between them. Germline CDR1 is SEHNR and CDR2 is FQNEAQ (reference sequence). The CDR3 length is 14 residues. In nucleotides, the CDR3 is TGTGCCAGCAGCTCGGGACAAGGGGATCAGCCCCAGCATTTT. Protein sequence: CASSSGQGDQPQHF.

The genes are TRBV9 and TRBJ2-1, with D possibly TRBD1 on 5 matching bases. V dropped 6 bases and J dropped 12 bases, with 19 bases sitting between them. Germline loops: CDR1 SGDLS, CDR2 YYNGEE. This CDR3 has 13 amino acids. In DNA form, the CDR3 reads TGTGCCAGCAACACCGGAGAAGGGGTAACGCAGTTCTTC. Translation: CASNTGEGVTQFF.

The chain has TRBV5-6 and TRBJ2-7; TRBD1 aligns across 8 bases. V gave up 5 bases and J gave up 1 base; unmatched junction bases: 5. CDR3 size: 14 residues. Germline CDR1 is SGHDT and CDR2 is YYEEEE. CDR3 DNA: TGTGCCAGCAGTTGGGGACAGGTATCCTACGAGCAGTACTTC. Encoded protein: CASSWGQVSYEQYF.

The chain is built from TRBV5-6 and TRBJ1-1; D not certain. Trimming removed 2 bases from V and 4 bases from J, with 9 bases in between. In germline, CDR1 is SGHDT, CDR2 YYEEEE. This CDR3 is 13 amino acids long. The CDR3, as DNA: TGTGCCAGCAGCTTAGGAGGCCCCACTGAAGCTTTCTTT. This encodes CASSLGGPTEAFF.

On this clone: Other DNA sequences in this sample translate to the same CDR3. This chain joins TRBV6-5 and TRBJ1-1; D is uncertain. CDR1 is MNHEY, CDR2 SVGAGI, per germline. The CDR3 is 13 amino acids. Between the trimmed V and J ends, which lost 0 bases and 4 bases, there was a span of 6 bases. The CDR3, as DNA: TGTGCCAGCAGTTACTCGGAGGGCACTGAAGCTTTCTTT. This translates into CASSYSEGTEAFF.